This paragraph reports one T cell receptor (beta chain). Antigen unknown. Libraries were prepared by immunoSEQ multiplex PCR; TCRdb keeps only in-frame clonotypes and omits some of them. The table has approximately 51,000 clones, 60% to 80% seen once. This sample stems from a study of memory CD4+ T cells and cytomegalovirus serostatus. Study-level results: The CMV-associated TCR signature appears largely within the CD4+ memory repertoire.

With 2 bases removed from V and 8 bases from J, the gap between germline ends came to 18 bases. This CDR3 comprises 15 residues. Germline CDR1 reads LNHDA; CDR2 reads SQIVND (reference sequence). Single viable CD3+CD4+CD8-CD45RO+ cells were sorted as the memory CD4+ T cells. Positive selection with CD4 microbeads enriched total CD4+ T cells. Sequenced sample: memory CD4+ T cells from blood. This TCR came from an adult in good health and CMV-seropositive. The V gene is TRBV19, the J gene TRBJ1-2; D perhaps matches TRBD1 (5 bases). CDR3 sequence (DNA): TGTGCCAGTAGTATAACTGCAGGGACCACCCAGGGCTACACCTTC. It codes for CASSITAGTTQGYTF.